The TCR beta chain described here comes from a study of T cell responses to AZD1222 COVID-19 vaccine (dated by TCRdb to about 2021). Describing the broader study: Because spike-specific TCR depth and breadth did not differ between the two schedules, AZD1222 recipients who got a second dose at roughly 4 weeks were pooled with those who got a second dose at roughly 12 weeks. A total of 230 to 250 trial participants underwent TCR sequencing, of whom 200 to 220 had received two doses of AZD1222 and some 25 had received two doses of the MenACWY control vaccine. Trial participants were enrolled by age into subgroups of 18-55, 56-69 and 70-plus years, and around 150, 28 and 57 TCR-sequenced participants, respectively, were included in these subgroups.

The full study reports these points: Reportedly, close to half of the unique spike-specific TCRs recognized epitopes lying outside the regions that are mutated in the B.1.351 and B.1.1.7 variants. Most participants were white British and females outnumbered males, and the authors suggested that clonal diversity may have been underestimated. In the small 56-69-year group, the increase in depth fell short of significance, most likely because of low power. Conclusions about previously exposed vaccinees were limited because only 6 or 7 AZD1222 recipients were SARS-CoV-2 seropositive at baseline. Because no day 14 peak-response samples were available, repertoires were characterized only after the peak T cell response. After two AZD1222 doses, spike-specific TCR breadth and depth were significantly higher than at day 0 and than in MenACWY recipients. The vaccine-associated CD4 TCRs covered the entire spike protein, and the dominant responses fell in regions 160-218 and 743-854.

The sample's time point label, in plain terms: baseline before first vaccination. Vaccinee samples came from UK trials COV001 and COV002, including a single-blind randomized controlled phase 2/3 trial of AZD1222 (ChAdOx1 nCoV-19) in healthy adults. Trial participant PBMC samples were collected at day 0 and day 28 after the second dose for TCRbeta chain sequencing. The CDR3 regions of human TCRbeta chains were subjected to immunosequencing. The original pipeline was this. TCRs in the repertoires were compared against a reference library of SARS-CoV-2-specific TCRs that had been generated with the MIRA antigen-specificity platform. Breadth was defined as the fraction of unique TCRs that were SARS-CoV-2-associated. Depth was defined as the fraction of total T cells that were SARS-CoV-2-associated. Each spike-specific TCR was assigned to its reactive spike region and to a CD4 or CD8 class using the MIRA data. Log10-transformed breadth and depth values were compared by one-way ANOVA with Sidak's multiple comparisons tests. In TCRdb, the immuneACCESS table is reduced to in-frame sequences with V and J assigned. These tables do not hold every clone; where another copy was compared, an unresolved V gene accounts for under half, and the others remain unexplained. V, J and clone size reflect that table, while D and trimming were determined from the DNA. The sample contains 67,000 or so clones, over 80% of them found a single time. Roughly 10% of the sample belongs to the ten largest clones.

Notes on this clone: No cognate antigen has been identified for it. No base qualities exist here, and no much larger clone lies one base off it.

The source was peripheral blood, collected on day 0 of AZD1222 vaccination. This sequence originates from an adult in good health.

The DNA sequence is as follows: TGTGCCAGCTCACCCTCGACAGGGGGTACGTTGACTGAAGCTTTCTTT. This translates into CASSPSTGGTLTEAFF. The chain employs TRBV18 and TRBJ1-1, and 9 bases in between align with TRBD1. Taken from the germline V gene, the CDR1 and CDR2 loops are KGHSH and LQKENI. V is trimmed back by 3 bases and J by 5 bases, and the junction contains 10 bases that no gene match accounts for. Counted from cysteine to phenylalanine, this CDR3 has 16 amino acids. The CDR3 DNA has 48 bases and is translated from base 1. Beyond the CDR3, the reference TRBV18 and TRBJ1-1 genes provide the residues; the full variable domain reads: NAGVMQNPRHLVRRRGQEARLRCSPMKGHSHVYWYRQLPEEGLKFMVYLQKENIIDESGMPKERFSAEFPKEGPSILRIQQVVRGDSAAYFCASSPSTGGTLTEAFFGQGTRLTVV.